This entry lists 28 T cell receptor beta chains sequenced from one sample in a study of blood T cell repertoires in COVID-19. Only in-frame clones appear in the TCRdb table, and some are missing; sequencing was by immunoSEQ multiplex PCR. The sample lists fewer than 300,000 clones, roughly four fifths occurring once. Input material: peripheral blood. These receptors all stem from a person aged 65-85 years with COVID-19, enrolled during active disease.

The J gene is TRBJ2-7, the V gene TRBV15, with D perhaps matching TRBD1 (5 bases). Germline V lookup: CDR1 LNHNV, CDR2 YYDKDF (reference sequence). This CDR3 is built from 15 residues. Trimming cost V 0 bases and J 4 bases, with 13 bases left between them. The CDR3 is CATSREGSTEYEQYF. The DNA for the CDR3 is TGTGCCACCAGCAGAGAAGGGTCGACAGAGTACGAGCAGTACTTC. Full variable domain (remainder filled in from reference TRBV15 and TRBJ2-7): DAMVIQNPRYQVTQFGKPVTLSCSQTLNHNVMYWYQQKSSQAPKLLFHYYDKDFNNEADTPDNFQSRRPNTSFCFLDIRSPGLGDTAMYLCATSREGSTEYEQYFGPGTRLTVT.

The rearrangement uses TRBV5-1 and TRBJ2-5; TRBD1 matches 9 bases. V shed 4 bases, J shed 4 bases, and the junction held 5 bases outside the gene matches. In germline, CDR1 is SGHRS, CDR2 YFSETQ. The CDR3 loop spans 14 amino acids. The DNA for the CDR3 is TGCGCCAGCAGCAGGGGACAGGGCGCAGAGACCCAGTACTTC. Translation gives CASSRGQGAETQYF. Variable domain in full (rest from reference TRBV5-1 and TRBJ2-5): KAGVTQTPRYLIKTRGQQVTLSCSPISGHRSVSWYQQTPGQGLQFLFEYFSETQRNKGNFPGRFSGRQFSNSRSEMNVSTLELGDSALYLCASSRGQGAETQYFGPGTRLLVL.

The chain links TRBV5-4 to TRBJ1-3, with unresolved D. Per the germline V gene, CDR1 is SGHNT and CDR2 is YYREEE (reference sequence). This CDR3 has 17 amino acids. V was clipped by 0 bases and J by 1 base, with 14 bases between them. CDR3 sequence reads: CASSLGGRGLSGNTIYF. The CDR3 DNA is TGTGCCAGCAGCTTGGGGGGTCGGGGATTATCTGGAAACACCATATATTTT.

The CDR3 spells CASSPGQGKVYNSPLHF. The CDR3 region has the DNA TGTGCCAGCAGTCCGGGACAGGGGAAGGTCTATAATTCACCCCTCCACTTT. The rearrangement links TRBV28 to TRBJ1-6; 10 positions agree with TRBD1. Germline CDR1 is MDHEN and CDR2 is SYDVKM. With 5 bases clipped from V and 3 bases from J, the junction kept 7 bases outside the gene matches. The CDR3 contains 17 residues.

V gene TRBV6-5 combines with J gene TRBJ1-1, with 9 positions matching TRBD1. This CDR3 comprises 14 residues. V was pared by 5 bases and J by 4 bases, with 5 bases of the junction left unmatched. Germline-derived CDR1 and CDR2 are MNHEY and SVGAGI. The CDR3 protein is CASSRGQGSTEAFF. CDR3 in DNA: TGTGCCAGCAGTCGGGGACAGGGCAGCACTGAAGCTTTCTTT.

The chain recombines TRBV25-1 with TRBJ2-1; 12 bases map to TRBD1. Trimming at V came to 3 bases and at J to 6 bases, leaving 3 bases not matched to a gene. The CDR3 is 15 amino acids. Germline CDR1 and CDR2: MGHDK and SYGVNS. The chain's CDR3 is CASSDRDRGLNEQFF. The CDR3 bases are TGTGCCAGCAGTGACCGGGACAGGGGGCTCAATGAGCAGTTCTTC.

This chain uses TRBV3-1 (or the pseudogene TRBV3-2) with TRBJ2-1, with 13 bases identical to TRBD2. The CDR3 runs 14 residues. Losses at the gene ends were 6 bases for V and 8 bases for J; bases not matched to a gene: 4. Germline loops: CDR1 LGHDT, CDR2 YNNKEL (reference sequence). The CDR3 is CASSDTSGGDEQFF. The CDR3 nucleotides read TGTGCCAGCAGTGATACTAGCGGGGGGGATGAGCAGTTCTTC.

The chain carries TRBV6-5 and TRBJ2-5; the D gene is possibly TRBD2 (5 bases). Looked up from germline, CDR1 is MNHEY and CDR2 is SVGAGI. CDR3 length: 15 residues. V was cut by 7 bases and J by 4 bases, with 19 bases left in between. CDR3 bases: TGTGCCAGCAAATCGGCGGCCCTAGGGAGAGAGACCCAGTACTTC. This translates into CASKSAALGRETQYF.

The chain links TRBV6-2 or TRBV6-3 to TRBJ2-7, with D maybe TRBD2 (6 bases). Trimming removed 6 bases from V and 3 bases from J, with 15 bases in between. From germline, CDR1 is MNHEY and CDR2 SVGEGT. There are 14 residues in the CDR3. The CDR3 sequence: CASSHRRDGYEQYF. Here the CDR3 DNA reads TGTGCCAGCAGCCACCGGCGGGACGGCTACGAGCAGTACTTC.

The chain uses TRBV5-1 and TRBJ2-3; 11 bases line up with TRBD2. The CDR3 extends over 17 amino acids. The germline V gene encodes CDR1 SGHRS and CDR2 YFSETQ. V dropped 4 bases and J dropped 0; count of bases not matched to a gene: 7. The CDR3 here is CASSLGTSGPSTDTQYF. CDR3 nucleotides: TGCGCCAGCAGCCTCGGGACTAGCGGTCCGAGCACAGATACGCAGTATTTT.

V gene TRBV3-1 (or the pseudogene TRBV3-2) combines with J gene TRBJ2-1; 10 bases align to TRBD2. The V gene end was trimmed by 2 bases and the J gene end by 2 bases; junction bases not matched to a gene: 12. This CDR3 has 19 residues. Per the germline V gene, CDR1 is LGHDT and CDR2 is YNNKEL (reference sequence). This CDR3 is CASSQSVIAGGTAYNEQFF. The CDR3, as DNA: TGTGCCAGCAGCCAATCGGTGATAGCGGGGGGAACCGCCTACAATGAGCAGTTCTTC.

This clone turned up a few times. This rearrangement joins TRBV7-9 to TRBJ2-7; a possible D gene is TRBD1 (6 bases). The CDR3 is 14 residues long. The V end lost 4 bases, the J end lost 7 bases, and 17 bases lay between the germline ends. In germline, CDR1 is SEHNR, CDR2 FQNEAQ (reference sequence). CDR3 in DNA: TGTGCCAGCAGCTCGCAAGGGGGTAGATTTGAGCAGTACTTC. The encoded protein is CASSSQGGRFEQYF.

This clone was seen a handful of times. The rearrangement uses TRBV9 and TRBJ1-6, with D uncertain. V was clipped by 4 bases and J by 7 bases, with 9 bases between them. Looked up from germline, CDR1 is SGDLS and CDR2 is YYNGEE. There are 13 residues in the CDR3. CDR3 sequence reads: CASSPWPNSPLHF. CDR3 sequence (DNA): TGTGCCAGCAGCCCGTGGCCCAATTCACCCCTCCACTTT.

The chain couples TRBV27 to TRBJ2-3, with 11 positions matching TRBD2. This CDR3 spans 15 amino acids. The junction had 3 bases not matched to a gene; V was cut back by 3 bases and J by 4 bases. In germline, CDR1 is MNHEY, CDR2 SMNVEV (reference sequence). Here the CDR3 DNA reads TGTGCCAGCAGTTTTCGTAGCGGGAGGGCAGATACGCAGTATTTT. Translation: CASSFRSGRADTQYF.

The chain links TRBV5-1 to TRBJ1-1, with D possibly TRBD1 on 6 matching bases. The V gene lost 4 bases and the J gene lost 0 bases, with 16 bases spanning the gap. Germline assignment: CDR1 SGHRS and CDR2 YFSETQ. This CDR3 comprises 16 residues. The CDR3 region is CASSPIGTPMNTEAFF. The CDR3 nucleotides are TGCGCCAGCAGCCCGATCGGGACACCCATGAACACTGAAGCTTTCTTT.

The DNA for the CDR3 is TGTGCCAGCAGCGTCGGCCCTCAGGGTAAAGGCTACACCTTC. This sequence encodes CASSVGPQGKGYTF. The chain uses TRBV9 and TRBJ1-2, with a tentative D call TRBD1 (5 bases). Germline V gene sequence: CDR1 SGDLS, CDR2 YYNGEE. The ends were cut back, 2 bases at V and 8 bases at J, with 16 bases in the middle. The length of the CDR3 is 14 residues.

V and J are TRBV5-4 and TRBJ2-3; 14 bases map to TRBD2. Germline V gives CDR1 SGHNT, CDR2 YYREEE (reference sequence). This CDR3 region has 18 residues. V lost 4 bases, J lost 3 bases, and 10 bases stayed unmatched. CDR3 loop: CASSPGLAGGGGTDTQYF. CDR3 nucleotide sequence: TGTGCCAGCAGCCCCGGACTAGCGGGGGGCGGGGGGACAGATACGCAGTATTTT. The full variable domain, rest sourced from reference TRBV5-4 and TRBJ2-3, is ETGVTQSPTHLIKTRGQQVTLRCSSQSGHNTVSWYQQALGQGPQFIFQYYREEENGRGNFPPRFSGLQFPNYSSELNVNALELDDSALYLCASSPGLAGGGGTDTQYFGPGTRLTVL.

J is TRBJ1-1 and V is TRBV4-1; 11 nucleotides line up with TRBD1. Germline CDR1 reads MGHRA; CDR2 reads YSYEKL. The V and J ends lost 5 bases and 3 bases, in that order; junction bases with no gene match: 8. There are 16 residues in the CDR3. The CDR3 sequence: CASSSRDRGLDTEAFF. The CDR3 DNA reads TGCGCCAGCAGCAGCCGGGACAGGGGGTTGGACACTGAAGCTTTCTTT.

Details on this clone: It is unclear where the CDR3 begins or ends on the DNA, so no DNA is shown, and the CDR3 is as TCRdb lists it. The V gene is TRBV19, the J gene TRBJ2-6; the D call in the table, TRBD1, was not verified against the DNA. A total of 17 residues make up the CDR3, ends included. Germline V gives CDR1 LNHDA, CDR2 SQIVND (reference sequence). CDR3 region: CASTSGQGIAGANVLTF.

This sequence joins TRBV2 and TRBJ1-5, with D tentatively TRBD1 (6 bases). V was trimmed by 7 bases and J by 4 bases, leaving 20 bases between them. The CDR3 covers 16 residues. Germline values: CDR1 SNHLY, CDR2 FYNNEI. CDR3 sequence: CASKRTETGSNQPQHF. Written as DNA, the CDR3 is TGTGCCAGCAAACGGACTGAGACAGGATCTAATCAGCCCCAGCATTTT.

This chain connects TRBV7-2 to TRBJ1-2; 10 bases line up with TRBD1. CDR1 and CDR2 (germline): SGHTA, FQGNSA. J gave up 6 bases and V 6 bases, and 13 bases lay outside the gene matches. The CDR3 runs 16 residues. This chain's CDR3 is CASRQTGGIGTNGYTF. CDR3 DNA: TGTGCCAGCAGACAGACAGGGGGCATCGGGACGAATGGCTACACCTTC. The full variable domain, in which reference TRBV7-2 and TRBJ1-2 provide the parts outside the CDR3, is GAGVSQSPSNKVTEKGKDVELRCDPISGHTALYWYRQSLGQGLEFLIYFQGNSAPDKSGLPSDRFSAERTGGSVSTLTIQRTQQEDSAVYLCASRQTGGIGTNGYTFGSGTRLTVV.

The V and J genes are TRBV23-1 and TRBJ1-1; TRBD1 matches at 11 bases. TRBV23-1 carries the ORF label, with uncertain function. V lost 2 bases, J lost 4 bases, and 12 bases stayed unmatched. The CDR3 spans 18 residues. CDR3: CASSQKDRGRVWGTEAFF. The CDR3 DNA follows: TGCGCCAGCAGTCAAAAGGACAGGGGGCGGGTATGGGGCACTGAAGCTTTCTTT.

This clone was picked up a small number of times. This sequence joins TRBV5-1 and TRBJ2-2; perhaps TRBD1 as D (6 bases). The CDR3 covers 16 residues. CDR1 is SGHRS and CDR2 is YFSETQ in the germline V gene. V was pared by 0 bases and J by 8 bases, with 17 bases between. Here the CDR3 reads CASSLAVGRGSGELFF. CDR3 sequence (DNA): TGCGCCAGCAGCTTGGCAGTCGGCAGGGGAAGTGGGGAGCTGTTTTTT.

A single count supports this clone. The genes are TRBV3-1 (or the pseudogene TRBV3-2) and TRBJ2-2; D possibly corresponds to TRBD1 (6 bases). The CDR3 is 18 residues long. Trimming removed 1 base from V and 2 bases from J, with 17 bases in between. From germline, CDR1 is LGHDT and CDR2 YNNKEL (reference sequence). CDR3 sequence: CASSQGRRQGINTGELFF. The CDR3 DNA sequence: TGTGCCAGCAGCCAAGGGCGGCGGCAGGGGATTAACACCGGGGAGCTGTTTTTT.

The chain couples TRBV4-2 to TRBJ1-2; weak D call: TRBD1 (5 bases). The germline V gene has CDR1 LGHNA and CDR2 YNFKEQ. V dropped 0 bases and J dropped 3 bases, with 5 bases sitting between them. The CDR3 has 13 amino acids. The CDR3 bases are TGTGCCAGCAGCCAAGACAGGGACTATGGCTACACCTTC. This gives the protein CASSQDRDYGYTF.

The chain links TRBV2 to TRBJ2-3, with a weak D call TRBD1 (6 bases). In germline, CDR1 is SNHLY, CDR2 FYNNEI. The ends were cut back, 4 bases at V and 0 bases at J, with 11 bases in the middle. This CDR3 comprises 15 residues. CDR3 amino acids: CASSVQGPSTDTQYF. Here the CDR3 DNA reads TGTGCCAGCAGTGTACAGGGCCCTAGCACAGATACGCAGTATTTT.

The rearrangement joins TRBV12-2 to TRBJ2-7; no DNA check was done on the table's D call, TRBD2. TRBV12-2 has pseudogene status. This CDR3 has 18 residues. The CDR3 DNA reads TGTGCAAGTCGCTTAGAAGGGAGGGCTATAATAGTCCCCTACGAGCAGTACTTC. Its translation is CASRLEGRAIIVPYEQYF.

This sequence joins TRBV28 and TRBJ1-2; D call uncertain. The V end was cut by 1 base, the J end by 5 bases, with 8 bases between. The CDR3 loop spans 13 amino acids. The germline gives CDR1 MDHEN, CDR2 SYDVKM. The CDR3 reads CASSLYAGYGYTF. The CDR3 coding sequence is TGTGCCAGCAGTTTATACGCCGGGTATGGCTACACCTTC.